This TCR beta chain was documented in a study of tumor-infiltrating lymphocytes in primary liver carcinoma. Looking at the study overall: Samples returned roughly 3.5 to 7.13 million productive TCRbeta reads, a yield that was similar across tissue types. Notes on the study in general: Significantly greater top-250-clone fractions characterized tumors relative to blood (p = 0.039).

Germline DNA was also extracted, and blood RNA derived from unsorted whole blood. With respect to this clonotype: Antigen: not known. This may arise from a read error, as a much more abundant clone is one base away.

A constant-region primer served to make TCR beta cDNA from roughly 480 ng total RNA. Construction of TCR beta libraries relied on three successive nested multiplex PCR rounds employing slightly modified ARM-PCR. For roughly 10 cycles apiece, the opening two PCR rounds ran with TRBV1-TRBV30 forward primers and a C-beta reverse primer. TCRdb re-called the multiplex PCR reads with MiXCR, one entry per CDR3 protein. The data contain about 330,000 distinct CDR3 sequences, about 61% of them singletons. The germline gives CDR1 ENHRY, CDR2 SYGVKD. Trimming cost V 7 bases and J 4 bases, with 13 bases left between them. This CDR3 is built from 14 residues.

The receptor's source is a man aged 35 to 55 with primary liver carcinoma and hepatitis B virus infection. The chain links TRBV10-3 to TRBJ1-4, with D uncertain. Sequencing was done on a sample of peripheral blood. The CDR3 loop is CAINDKRDNEKLFF. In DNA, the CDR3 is TGTGCCATCAATGATAAACGGGATAATGAAAAACTGTTTTTT.